A selection of T cell receptor beta chains follows, all from one sample in a study of T cell responses to AZD1222 COVID-19 vaccine. Method: immunoSEQ multiplex PCR; TCRdb's copy keeps in-frame clones and lacks some. The sample shows 75,000 to 100,000 clones, 80% to 90% of them seen only once. Source: peripheral blood, taken on day 0 of AZD1222 vaccination. These receptors all stem from an adult in good health. The CDR3 runs from the conserved cysteine through the conserved F or W. The D gene is left open where the match is weak. Size values are once, few and many counts, or a class for expanded clones, and some rows have none.

DNA,CDR3,D,V,size,J
TGTGCCAGCAGCTTGGACTCGGGGGGATACGAGCAGTACTTC,CASSLDSGGYEQYF,TRBD2,TRBV5-4,NA,TRBJ2-7
TGTGCCAGCTCGTCATGGGACAGGGATGGCTACACCTTC,CASSSWDRDGYTF,TRBD1,TRBV18,NA,TRBJ1-2
TGCAGCGTTGAAGATTCGGGGGCGCAGGAAAAACTGTTTTTT,CSVEDSGAQEKLFF,NA,TRBV29-1,NA,TRBJ1-4
TGCGCCAGCAGTGAGGCACGCCGGACAGACCGAGATACGCAGTATTTT,CASSEARRTDRDTQYF,NA,TRBV10-1,NA,TRBJ2-3
TGTGCCAGCAGTGCAGAAGGTTGGGCTGAAGCTTTCTTT,CASSAEGWAEAFF,NA,TRBV2,NA,TRBJ1-1
TGTGCCAGCAGCCAATTTATCCACACTGAAGCTTTCTTT,CASSQFIHTEAFF,NA,TRBV14,NA,TRBJ1-1
TGTGCCAGCAGACCGGGACAGAAAAACATTCAGTACTTC,CASRPGQKNIQYF,TRBD1,TRBV28,NA,TRBJ2-4
TGTGCCAGTAAACCGGACAGGTTCAATAGCTACACCTTC,CASKPDRFNSYTF,TRBD1,TRBV19,NA,TRBJ1-2
TGTGCCAGTAGCGGAGGGAGGTATGAAAAACTGTTTTTT,CASSGGRYEKLFF,NA,TRBV19,NA,TRBJ1-4
TGTGCCAGCTCCCGAGGGGGGGTCGAGTCCTGGAATTACTACAATGAGCAGTTCTTC,CASSRGGVESWNYYNEQFF,NA,TRBV7-2,NA,TRBJ2-1
TGTGCCAGCAGCTTAAGACTCACAGACGTTGGAAACACCATATATTTT,CASSLRLTDVGNTIYF,NA,TRBV13,NA,TRBJ1-3
TGTGCCACCAGTGACTCCGGGACAGCACAGCACACCAATGAGCAGTTCTTC,CATSDSGTAQHTNEQFF,TRBD1,TRBV24-1,NA,TRBJ2-1
TGTGCCAGCAGTGAAATGCAGGGAGGACAGTCACCCCTCCACTTT,CASSEMQGGQSPLHF,NA,TRBV6-1,few,TRBJ1-6
TGTGCCAGTAGTGTCGACAGGCAGATTTACTATGGCTACACCTTC,CASSVDRQIYYGYTF,NA,TRBV19,NA,TRBJ1-2
TGCAGCGTTGACAGTAACTATGGCTACACCTTC,CSVDSNYGYTF,NA,TRBV29-1,once,TRBJ1-2
TGTGCCAGCAGCTTAGGGACAGTGGGCCTATCGGCCCTCCACTTT,CASSLGTVGLSALHF,NA,TRBV13,NA,TRBJ1-6
TGTGCCAGCAGGGGGACCGGGGCCACATATGGCTACACCTTC,CASRGTGATYGYTF,NA,TRBV2,NA,TRBJ1-2
TGCGCCAGCAGCCAAGACTCGAGGGCAGAGACCCAGTACTTC,CASSQDSRAETQYF,NA,TRBV5-1,NA,TRBJ2-5
TGTGCCAGCAGCCACGCAGACAGGGGGAGCTATGGCTACACCTTC,CASSHADRGSYGYTF,TRBD1,TRBV3-1/TRBV3-2,NA,TRBJ1-2
TGTGCCAGCTCCAGGACAGACGCGAACACCGGGGAGCTGTTTTTT,CASSRTDANTGELFF,NA,TRBV7-9,once,TRBJ2-2
TGTGCCAGCAGTCGGACAGGGGTACTCGGCTACACCTTC,CASSRTGVLGYTF,TRBD1,TRBV12-3/TRBV12-4,NA,TRBJ1-2
TGTGCCAGCAATCCAGCGGGAGGTGATAGCGAGCAGTACTTC,CASNPAGGDSEQYF,TRBD2,TRBV7-8,NA,TRBJ2-7
TGTGCCAGCAGTTTCCCGGAAGGGACTGAAAAACTGTTTTTT,CASSFPEGTEKLFF,NA,TRBV6-6,NA,TRBJ1-4
TGCGCCAGCAGCCAATTTTTTTTGGCGGGCACAGATACGCAGTATTTT,CASSQFFLAGTDTQYF,NA,TRBV4-3,NA,TRBJ2-3
TGTGCCAGCAGCCCCTCGGGACTAGCATCAGATACGCAGTATTTT,CASSPSGLASDTQYF,TRBD2,TRBV5-4,NA,TRBJ2-3
TGTGCCGGAGAAGCGGGACTAGCTAACGAGCAGTACTTC,CAGEAGLANEQYF,TRBD2,TRBV2,NA,TRBJ2-7
TGTGCCAGCAGCCAAGCAACCCGTTATGAGCAGTACTTC,CASSQATRYEQYF,NA,TRBV4-2,NA,TRBJ2-7
TGTGCCAGCAGTTATACTCCAGGGGGTTCCACCGGGGAGCTGTTTTTT,CASSYTPGGSTGELFF,TRBD1,TRBV28,NA,TRBJ2-2
TGTGCCAGCAGCCACGAGGGACACTATGGCTACACCTTC,CASSHEGHYGYTF,NA,TRBV3-1/TRBV3-2,few,TRBJ1-2
TGTGCCAGCAGCCCACCCGCACGGGGTTTTCGGACCGGGGAGCTGTTTTTT,CASSPPARGFRTGELFF,NA,TRBV9,few,TRBJ2-2
TGTGCCAGCAGCTCCCAGGGAAACTCCTACGAGCAGTACTTC,CASSSQGNSYEQYF,NA,TRBV5-4,NA,TRBJ2-7
TGTGCCAGCAGCTTAGCTAGGCTGGAGACCCAGTACTTC,CASSLARLETQYF,NA,TRBV7-2,NA,TRBJ2-5
TGTGCCAGCAGTTCCACCCTACCAGGGGGGCGCGGAGGCTACACCTTC,CASSSTLPGGRGGYTF,TRBD1,TRBV6-2/TRBV6-3,NA,TRBJ1-2
TGCGCCAGCAGCTACGACAGGGGGCAGGGCTACACCTTC,CASSYDRGQGYTF,TRBD1,TRBV5-1,NA,TRBJ1-2
TGTGCCAGCAGCTTAGAGTCGGCCCGTCGGTATGAGCAGTTCTTC,CASSLESARRYEQFF,NA,TRBV7-6,NA,TRBJ2-1
TGCGCCAGCAGCTTGGCCGGTGGCGCATTCGGTGAAGCTTTCTTT,CASSLAGGAFGEAFF,NA,TRBV5-1,NA,TRBJ1-1
TGTGCCAGCAGCCCGAGGGGGGTCGACGAGCAGTACTTC,CASSPRGVDEQYF,NA,TRBV3-1/TRBV3-2,once,TRBJ2-7
TGTGCCAGCAGCCCTTATACCAGGGGAACCCAGTACTTC,CASSPYTRGTQYF,NA,TRBV14,NA,TRBJ2-5
TGTGCCAGCAGCCAGGGAGATAGTGGGACGTGGCCCCAGCATTTT,CASSQGDSGTWPQHF,NA,TRBV6-2/TRBV6-3,NA,TRBJ1-5
TGTGCCAGCAGTGAAGCTAGGCAGACCTCTGGAAACACCATATATTTT,CASSEARQTSGNTIYF,NA,TRBV2,NA,TRBJ1-3
TGTGCCAGCAGCGTGGACAGGGAAGAGACCCAGTACTTC,CASSVDREETQYF,TRBD1,TRBV7-8,NA,TRBJ2-5
TGTGCCAGCAGCGTACTGCGGGGGGGATTCTACAATGAGCAGTTCTTC,CASSVLRGGFYNEQFF,TRBD2,TRBV9,once,TRBJ2-1